The 31 T cell receptor beta chains listed next were all sequenced from one sample in a study of blood T cell repertoires in COVID-19. Only in-frame clones appear in the TCRdb table, and some are missing; sequencing was by immunoSEQ multiplex PCR. Here the sample spans around 200,000 clones, approximately 87% being singletons. Sequenced input: peripheral blood. The source is a man aged 55 to 69 who had recovered from COVID-19.

The chain recombines TRBV6-5 with TRBJ2-4, with TRBD1 identical over 8 bases. Germline assignment: CDR1 MNHEY and CDR2 SVGAGI. The CDR3 loop spans 16 amino acids. V was pared by 0 bases and J by 6 bases, with 7 bases of the junction left unmatched. CDR3 sequence: CASSYSPGQGGNIQYF. CDR3 nucleotides: TGTGCCAGCAGTTACTCCCCCGGACAGGGAGGAAACATTCAGTACTTC.

The V and J genes are TRBV19 and TRBJ2-7, with 12 bases that match TRBD1. The germline gives CDR1 LNHDA, CDR2 SQIVND (reference sequence). The ends lost 0 bases at V and 4 bases at J; junction bases unmatched: 13. CDR3 size: 19 residues. CDR3 in DNA: TGTGCCAGTAGTATAGATCCGAGACCGGGACAGGGGGCGCGGTACGAGCAGTACTTC. Translation: CASSIDPRPGQGARYEQYF.

The chain combines TRBV7-8 with TRBJ2-2; D remains ambiguous. Trimming took 2 bases from V and 6 from J, leaving 7 bases between them. The germline V gene encodes CDR1 SGHVS and CDR2 FQNEAQ. The CDR3 extends over 13 amino acids. For the CDR3, the DNA is TGTGCCAGCAGCTTAACCGGTCCCGGGGAGCTGTTTTTT. Encoded protein: CASSLTGPGELFF.

This chain joins TRBV6-2 or TRBV6-3 and TRBJ2-4; 8 bases are a match to TRBD1. Germline loops: CDR1 MNHEY, CDR2 SVGEGT. Trimming at V came to 4 bases and at J to 0 bases, leaving 5 bases not matched to a gene. CDR3 length: 16 amino acids. In nucleotides, the CDR3 is TGTGCCAGCAGTTCGACAGGGGCCCTAGCCAAAAACATTCAGTACTTC. Translated: CASSSTGALAKNIQYF.

The rearrangement joins TRBV19 to TRBJ1-4, with TRBD1 matching over 8 bases. Trimming at V came to 5 bases and at J to 0 bases, leaving 5 bases not matched to a gene. Germline loops: CDR1 LNHDA, CDR2 SQIVND (reference sequence). The CDR3 sequence is 16 residues long. CDR3 DNA sequence: TGTGCCAGTAGTCCTGGGACAGGCCCAACTAATGAAAAACTGTTTTTT. It codes for CASSPGTGPTNEKLFF.

The chain recombines TRBV9 with TRBJ2-3; D perhaps matches TRBD1 (5 bases). This CDR3 is built from 14 residues. Per the germline V gene, CDR1 is SGDLS and CDR2 is YYNGEE. The germline V and J ends were trimmed by 2 bases and 1 base, with 8 bases remaining between them. The CDR3 sequence: CASSVQGGTDTQYF. CDR3 coding DNA: TGTGCCAGCAGCGTCCAGGGCGGCACAGATACGCAGTATTTT.

The rearrangement uses TRBV10-1 and TRBJ2-3; the match to TRBD2 covers 11 bases. The CDR3 extends over 17 amino acids. V shed 7 bases, J shed 4 bases, and the junction held 13 bases outside the gene matches. Germline CDR1 WNHNN, CDR2 SYGVQD (reference sequence). Written as DNA, the CDR3 is TGCGCCAGCACCCTAGTCGGGCTAGCGGGAGGTGCAGATACGCAGTATTTT. Protein: CASTLVGLAGGADTQYF.

The V call is TRBV7-2, the J call TRBJ2-3; 10 positions match TRBD2. The J segment lost 0 bases and the V segment lost 0 bases, leaving 3 bases of the junction unmatched. There are 17 residues in the CDR3. Germline V gene lookup returns CDR1 SGHTA and CDR2 FQGNSA. The CDR3 is CASSLALTSGSTDTQYF. DNA for the CDR3: TGTGCCAGCAGCTTAGCCCTGACTAGCGGGAGCACAGATACGCAGTATTTT. Together with reference TRBV7-2 and TRBJ2-3, the CDR3 gives the full variable domain: GAGVSQSPSNKVTEKGKDVELRCDPISGHTALYWYRQSLGQGLEFLIYFQGNSAPDKSGLPSDRFSAERTGGSVSTLTIQRTQQEDSAVYLCASSLALTSGSTDTQYFGPGTRLTVL.

The rearrangement joins TRBV11-1 to TRBJ2-3; D ambiguous. V was clipped by 4 bases and J by 0 bases, with 8 bases between them. This CDR3 has 14 amino acids. Germline values: CDR1 SGHAT, CDR2 FQDESV (reference sequence). The CDR3 sequence: CASSSWASTDTQYF. The CDR3 coding sequence is TGTGCCAGCAGCTCATGGGCTAGCACAGATACGCAGTATTTT.

This clone was found a few times. This sequence joins TRBV28 and TRBJ1-2; the match to TRBD1 covers 7 bases. The CDR3 length is 12 residues. J lost 4 bases, V lost 11 bases, and 7 bases had no gene match. Germline-derived CDR1 and CDR2 are MDHEN and SYDVKM. The CDR3 sequence is CASLGGIYGYTF. The CDR3 coding sequence is TGTGCCTCCCTAGGGGGCATCTATGGCTACACCTTC.

The chain uses TRBV7-2 and TRBJ1-5, with D possibly TRBD1 on 5 matching bases. The CDR3 is 14 residues long. V shed 5 bases and J shed 6 bases, with 14 bases lying between them. The germline V gene has CDR1 SGHTA and CDR2 FQGNSA. The CDR3 region is CASSAAGGSQPQHF. DNA of the CDR3: TGTGCCAGCAGCGCAGCCGGGGGTAGTCAGCCCCAGCATTTT.

The gene calls are TRBV7-3 and TRBJ2-5; TRBD2 is a possible D gene (6 bases). Trimming stripped 8 bases from V and 2 bases from J, with 18 bases between. Germline lookup yields CDR1 SGHTA and CDR2 FQGTGA. The CDR3 spans 15 residues. CDR3 loop: CASGRGAGFQETQYF. The CDR3 nucleotides are TGTGCCAGCGGACGGGGCGCGGGGTTTCAAGAGACCCAGTACTTC.

The J gene is TRBJ2-7, the V gene TRBV29-1; no clear D gene. The CDR3 covers 11 residues. V was cut by 7 bases and J by 4 bases, with 11 bases left in between. Germline CDR1 SQVTM, CDR2 ANQGSEA. The CDR3 protein is CSAELDYEQYF. The DNA for the CDR3 is TGCAGCGCCGAGCTCGATTACGAGCAGTACTTC.

V usage is TRBV7-9 and J usage is TRBJ1-1; D gene uncertain. V lost 5 bases to trimming and J lost 0 bases, with 4 bases between them. Germline CDR1 reads SEHNR; CDR2 reads FQNEAQ (reference sequence). This CDR3 spans 12 amino acids. The DNA for the CDR3 is TGTGCCAGCAGCCTTATGAACACTGAAGCTTTCTTT. This gives the protein CASSLMNTEAFF.

V is TRBV7-2 and J is TRBJ1-2; 9 bases align to TRBD1. From germline, CDR1 is SGHTA and CDR2 FQGNSA. The CDR3 consists of 15 residues. The trim removed 4 bases at V and 0 bases at J, leaving 3 bases unmatched. The CDR3 protein is CASSSRTGANYGYTF. CDR3 DNA sequence: TGTGCCAGCAGCTCCCGGACAGGGGCTAACTATGGCTACACCTTC.

This clone appeared a single time. Within the sample, other DNA sequences also encode this same CDR3. V and J are TRBV5-1 and TRBJ2-5, with D possibly being TRBD1 (5 bases). V shed 0 bases and J shed 2 bases, with 8 bases lying between them. The CDR3 totals 14 residues. CDR1 is SGHRS, CDR2 YFSETQ, per germline. This chain's CDR3 is CASSLEAGQETQYF. The CDR3, as DNA: TGCGCCAGCAGCTTGGAGGCAGGGCAAGAGACCCAGTACTTC.

The genes are TRBV5-1 and TRBJ1-3; D unclear. V was clipped by 0 bases and J by 0 bases, with 13 bases between them. Germline V gene lookup returns CDR1 SGHRS and CDR2 YFSETQ. The CDR3 sequence is 17 residues long. The CDR3 spells CASSLGPARRSGNTIYF. The CDR3 DNA follows: TGCGCCAGCAGCTTGGGGCCGGCGCGGCGCTCTGGAAACACCATATATTTT.

The genes are TRBV28 and TRBJ2-1; 7 nucleotides align to TRBD1. Germline CDR1 MDHEN, CDR2 SYDVKM. V gave up 6 bases and J gave up 0 bases; unmatched junction bases: 5. The CDR3 has 15 amino acids. CDR3 coding DNA: TGTGCCAGCAGACCACGACAGGGCTCCTACAATGAGCAGTTCTTC. This codes for CASRPRQGSYNEQFF.

V gene TRBV19 combines with J gene TRBJ2-2; D is possibly TRBD1 (5 bases). Deletions cut 9 bases from V and 1 base from J, with 12 bases between. Germline V gene lookup returns CDR1 LNHDA and CDR2 SQIVND (reference sequence). The CDR3 sequence is 14 residues long. CDR3 coding DNA: TGTGCCAGCCGCAGGGATTGGAACACCGGGGAGCTGTTTTTT. As protein: CASRRDWNTGELFF.

V gene TRBV5-1 combines with J gene TRBJ2-3; TRBD2 is a possible D gene (5 bases). Germline V gene lookup returns CDR1 SGHRS and CDR2 YFSETQ. The CDR3 runs 15 residues. The V and J ends lost 3 bases and 0 bases respectively, with 11 bases between them. The CDR3 DNA reads as TGCGCCAGCAGCTGGACTGGCGGAAGCACAGATACGCAGTATTTT. Translation: CASSWTGGSTDTQYF.

The gene calls are TRBV7-2 and TRBJ2-1; tentative D call: TRBD1 (5 bases). CDR3 length: 15 amino acids. The V gene lost 5 bases and the J gene lost 0 bases, with 11 bases spanning the gap. CDR1 SGHTA and CDR2 FQGNSA come from the germline V gene. This CDR3 reads CASSQDSNSYNEQFF. The CDR3 coding sequence is TGTGCCAGCAGCCAAGACAGCAACTCCTACAATGAGCAGTTCTTC.

The chain joins TRBV5-1 to TRBJ1-2; TRBD1 might be the D (5 bases). The CDR3 extends over 15 amino acids. Between the trimmed V and J ends, which lost 0 bases and 4 bases, there was a span of 13 bases. Germline V gives CDR1 SGHRS, CDR2 YFSETQ. The CDR3 here is CASSLASGGGYGYTF. In DNA form, the CDR3 reads TGCGCCAGCAGCTTGGCATCGGGGGGAGGCTATGGCTACACCTTC.

V and J are TRBV5-5 and TRBJ1-1; D is ambiguous. The V end lost 8 bases, the J end lost 0 bases, and 17 bases lay between the germline ends. The germline CDR1 and CDR2 sequences are SGHKS and YYEKEE (reference sequence). The CDR3 length is 15 residues. CDR3 sequence (DNA): TGTGCCAGTGACCGGGAACCTATCATGAACACTGAAGCTTTCTTT. As protein: CASDREPIMNTEAFF.

V is TRBV7-9 and J is TRBJ1-1; the match to TRBD1 covers 10 bases. This CDR3 has 15 residues. CDR1 is SEHNR, CDR2 FQNEAQ, per germline (reference sequence). The ends lost 5 bases at V and 7 bases at J; junction bases unmatched: 10. The chain's CDR3 is CASSPRQGATSEAFF. CDR3 in DNA: TGTGCCAGCAGCCCGCGACAGGGGGCGACCAGTGAAGCTTTCTTT.

V is TRBV15 and J is TRBJ2-7, with a possible D match to TRBD2 (7 bases). Per germline, CDR1 LNHNV and CDR2 YYDKDF (reference sequence). The CDR3 has 14 amino acids. With 5 bases removed from V and 0 bases from J, the gap between germline ends came to 11 bases. The CDR3 region is CATSLGGVSYEQYF. The DNA of the CDR3 is TGTGCCACCAGCTTAGGGGGGGTCTCCTACGAGCAGTACTTC.

V gene TRBV30 combines with J gene TRBJ2-7, with TRBD2 identical over 15 bases. This CDR3 has 17 amino acids. The germline V gene has CDR1 GTSNPN and CDR2 SVGIG (reference sequence). Trimming at V came to 1 base and at J to 4 bases, leaving 8 bases not matched to a gene. The chain's CDR3 is CAWSGIGLAGGGYEQYF. CDR3 sequence (DNA): TGTGCCTGGAGTGGAATCGGACTAGCGGGAGGGGGGTACGAGCAGTACTTC. Full variable domain (rest looked up from reference TRBV30 and TRBJ2-7): SQTIHQWPATLVQPVGSPLSLECTVEGTSNPNLYWYRQAAGRGLQLLFYSVGIGQISSEVPQNLSASRPQDRQFILSSKKLLLSDSGFYLCAWSGIGLAGGGYEQYFGPGTRLTVT.

The chain recombines TRBV5-1 with TRBJ1-2; 7 bases map to TRBD1. Unmatched junction bases numbered 1, after V lost 2 bases and J lost 6 bases. This CDR3 spans 12 amino acids. The germline V gene has CDR1 SGHRS and CDR2 YFSETQ. CDR3: CASSFRGNGYTF. Written as DNA, the CDR3 is TGCGCCAGCAGCTTCAGGGGGAATGGCTACACCTTC.

The J gene is TRBJ2-7, the V gene TRBV27; TRBD2 agrees at 7 bases. This CDR3 has 15 amino acids. V dropped 7 bases and J dropped 4; count of bases not matched to a gene: 13. Germline CDR1 MNHEY, CDR2 SMNVEV (reference sequence). DNA for the CDR3: TGTGCCAGCACGCAAAGGGGCGGGAGTGAGTACGAGCAGTACTTC. It encodes CASTQRGGSEYEQYF.

V usage is TRBV18 and J usage is TRBJ1-2; 8 nucleotides agree with TRBD1. CDR1 is KGHSH and CDR2 is LQKENI in the germline V gene. V lost 0 bases and J lost 4; bases outside the gene matches: 13. This CDR3 region has 18 residues. The CDR3 sequence: CASSPPGGQGRAGYGYTF. CDR3 bases: TGTGCCAGCTCACCACCGGGAGGACAGGGTCGCGCGGGCTATGGCTACACCTTC.

This clone is a singleton in its sample. The chain joins TRBV9 to TRBJ2-5; TRBD2 is a possible D gene (5 bases). Trimming cost V 1 base and J 5 bases, with 18 bases left between them. From germline, CDR1 is SGDLS and CDR2 YYNGEE. The CDR3 sequence is 16 residues long. The CDR3 region has the DNA TGTGCCAGCAGCGTAAGCACAGCGGCTGCTGGGGAGACCCAGTACTTC. Protein: CASSVSTAAAGETQYF.

V is TRBV6-6 and J is TRBJ2-2; D might be TRBD2 (7 bases). CDR1 and CDR2 (germline): MNHNY, SVGAGI (reference sequence). Deletions cut 8 bases from V and 4 bases from J, with 11 bases between. The CDR3 consists of 13 residues. CDR3 in amino acids: CASGGAITGELFF. The DNA of the CDR3 is TGTGCCAGCGGGGGGGCCATCACCGGGGAGCTGTTTTTT.